Sequencing of this T cell receptor beta chain was carried out in a study of blood T cell repertoires in COVID-19. As for the study in general: The origin of the acute and convalescent COVID-19 samples was the United States, Italy and Spain. T cells, B-cell-depleted T cells, or PBMCs provided the cDNA or gDNA that served as material.

Per the authors' pipeline: Amplification of reference gene primers was used by the study to estimate nucleated cell counts. Method: immunoSEQ multiplex PCR; TCRdb's copy keeps in-frame clones and lacks some. Clone size and the V and J calls come from that table; the DNA yielded D and trimming. The table shows 35,000 to 55,000 clones, with around 89% occurring only once. The source is a man between 65 and 80 years old with active COVID-19. The sequenced sample consisted of peripheral blood.

CDR3 sequence: CASSLLGGLSNQPQHF. The CDR3, as DNA: TGTGCCAGCAGCTTGTTGGGAGGGTTGAGCAATCAGCCCCAGCATTTT. The rearrangement joins TRBV5-5 to TRBJ1-5, with no clear D. Trimming shortened V by 1 base and J by 1 base, and 12 bases separated the two germline ends. Germline CDR1 and CDR2: SGHKS and YYEKEE (reference sequence). There are 16 residues in the CDR3.